The following is a T cell receptor beta chain sequence with its context. Its antigen remains undetermined. Per-base quality was not reported, and no clone a single base away is much larger than it. This sample was included in a study of T cell repertoires in cytomegalovirus infection (dated by TCRdb to between 2018 and 2021). About the study as a whole: The HLA type of each donor mattered for the analysis, because public TCR beta signatures pointed to carriage of CMV infection along with the matching HLA type.

What the study reported, not specific to this receptor: The ex vivo response was dominated by HLA-C-restricted CMV-specific TCR beta clonotypes, which also provided the single most frequent clonotype in two of eight donors. In both this cohort and an independent roughly 400-donor cohort, the cumulative frequency of public TCR beta family members distinguished carriers of CMV infection plus the relevant HLA type.

The V end loses 5 bases and the J end loses 3 bases, and a stretch of 16 bases separates them. CDR3 length: 15 amino acids, cysteine to phenylalanine. Just CDR3 DNA is preserved here, 45 bases in frame from base 1. The run used an Illumina HiSeq 1500. TCRdb ran its own pipeline on the public reads, namely fastp trimming at Q25 and MiXCR clone calling, and kept in-frame beta chains. One record per CDR3 amino acid sequence lists the most common genes and DNA. Recorded for this sample are 270,000 or so distinct CDR3 sequences; around 15% of them occurred a single time. Together, the top ten hold roughly half of the sample.

In this chain, TRBV12-3 or TRBV12-4 is recombined with TRBJ1-2, with the D gene not clear enough to name. Sequenced sample: CD8+ T cells from PBMCs. This clonotype originated in a human donor in good health (CMV status not recorded). Some clones in this sample may be carry-over from other donors' samples. The CDR3 reads CASSLNLSGDYGYTF. The DNA is TGTGCCAGCAGTCTGAACCTGTCGGGCGACTATGGCTACACCTTC.